This TCR beta chain was sequenced in a study of early T cells in non-severe SARS-CoV-2 infection. Study-level results: Comparison of clonotypes with VDJdb favored anti-spike CD8 responses while missing private and CD4 specificities.

Germline V gene sequence: CDR1 LGHDT, CDR2 YNNKEL (reference sequence). This CDR3 comprises 13 residues. V shed 3 bases, J shed 4 bases, and the junction held 1 base outside the gene matches. TCRdb called the 5' RACE reads again in MiXCR, with one record for every CDR3 protein. The sample contains 50,000 to 70,000 distinct CDR3 sequences, about 8.9% of which appear only once. In the case of this clonotype: Antigen: not known.

Material: whole blood. The receptor's source is an adult who was a healthcare worker with PCR-confirmed SARS-CoV-2 infection or an uninfected control (not recorded which). The chain recombines TRBV3-1 with TRBJ2-5; 8 positions match TRBD1. Written as DNA, the CDR3 is TGTGCCAGCAGCCAGACAGGGGTAGAGACCCAGTACTTC. It is translated as CASSQTGVETQYF.